The clone carrying this T cell receptor beta chain has a handful of counts. This specimen belongs to a study of beta chain features in type 1 diabetes. As every portion of the isolated RNA was reverse transcribed, the sequencing read expressed TCRB transcripts. This table comes from immunoSEQ multiplex PCR, and its TCRdb copy is limited to in-frame clones, with some not included. Of 900,000 or so clones in the sample, about 17% were seen once. The CDR3 runs 14 residues. Germline CDR1 KGHSH, CDR2 LQKENI. Trimming took 2 bases from V and 1 from J, leaving 9 bases between them. This TCR was sampled from a woman under 30 in good health. The chain links TRBV18 to TRBJ2-7; D is tentatively TRBD1 or TRBD2 (5 bases each). The sample consisted of naive CD4+ T cells from blood. The CDR3 nucleotides read TGTGCCAGCTCACCAAGGGACGATTCCTACGAGCAGTACTTC. Protein: CASSPRDDSYEQYF.